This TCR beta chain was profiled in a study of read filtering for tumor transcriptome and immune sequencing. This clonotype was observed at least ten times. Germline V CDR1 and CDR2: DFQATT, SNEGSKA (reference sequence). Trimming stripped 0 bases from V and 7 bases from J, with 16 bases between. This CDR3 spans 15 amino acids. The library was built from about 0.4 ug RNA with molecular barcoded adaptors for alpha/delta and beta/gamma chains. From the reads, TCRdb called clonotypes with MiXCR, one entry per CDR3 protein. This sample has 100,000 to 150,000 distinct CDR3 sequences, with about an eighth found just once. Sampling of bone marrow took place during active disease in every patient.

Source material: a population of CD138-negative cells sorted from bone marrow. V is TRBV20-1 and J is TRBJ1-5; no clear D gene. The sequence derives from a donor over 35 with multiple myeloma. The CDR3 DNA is TGCAGTGCTAGAGACGGAGCCCGGCAATTCCAGCCCCAGCATTTT. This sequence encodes CSARDGARQFQPQHF.